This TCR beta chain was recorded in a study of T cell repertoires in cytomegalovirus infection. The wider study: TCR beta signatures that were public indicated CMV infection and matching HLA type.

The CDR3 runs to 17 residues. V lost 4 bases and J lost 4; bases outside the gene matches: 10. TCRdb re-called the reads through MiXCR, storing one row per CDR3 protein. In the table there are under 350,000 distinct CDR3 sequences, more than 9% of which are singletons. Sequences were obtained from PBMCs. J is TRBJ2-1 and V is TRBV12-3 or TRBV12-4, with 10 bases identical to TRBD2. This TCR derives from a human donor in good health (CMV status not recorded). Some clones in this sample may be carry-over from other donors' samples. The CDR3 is CASSSPSGSVRYNEQFF. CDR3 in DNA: TGTGCCAGCAGTTCCCCTAGCGGGAGTGTGAGATACAATGAGCAGTTCTTC.